This note documents a single TCR beta chain sequence. Sequencing was performed with immunoSEQ multiplex PCR; in TCRdb, only in-frame clones are kept and a portion is missing. The sample records 200,000 to 250,000 clones, 90% being singletons. This CDR3 contains 14 residues. Germline-derived CDR1 and CDR2 are MNHEY and SVGAGI. V gave up 6 bases and J gave up 0 bases, with 10 bases separating them. The data belong to a study of blood T cell repertoires in COVID-19. The V call is TRBV6-5, the J call TRBJ2-3, with no clear D. This sequence was found in a man aged 50 to 60 who had been exposed to COVID-19. Sequenced input: PBMCs or T cells enriched from blood (not recorded which). The CDR3 reads CASRTMTSTDTQYF. The CDR3 nucleotides are TGTGCCAGCAGAACTATGACTAGCACAGATACGCAGTATTTT.